These T cell receptor beta chains were read from a single sample in a study of cytomegalovirus exposure and HLA in healthy donors. Method: immunoSEQ multiplex PCR; TCRdb's copy keeps in-frame clones and lacks some. In total, the table holds approximately 93,000 clones. The sample taken for sequencing was PBMCs. The receptors derive from a woman under 40 in good health and CMV-seronegative. Each CDR3 is given with its conserved first and last residue. The order of the fields is J gene, V gene, D gene, CDR3 DNA, CDR3 protein. The D gene is left open where the match is weak.

TRBJ1-3 | TRBV11-2 | NA | TGTGCCAGCAGCTTTCGTGCGGGCTTATCTGGAAACACCATATATTTT | CASSFRAGLSGNTIYF
TRBJ2-3 | TRBV7-8 | TRBD2 | TGTGCCAGCAGCACCCATCCCGGGGGGGCTGAAGATCGAGATACGCAGTATTTT | CASSTHPGGAEDRDTQYF
TRBJ2-1 | TRBV9 | TRBD2 | TGTGCCAGCAGCGGGGGACTAGGGGGCTCCTACAATGAGCAGTTCTTC | CASSGGLGGSYNEQFF
TRBJ1-1 | TRBV7-9 | NA | TGTGCCAGCAGCTTAGTCCCCCAGGGAGCTTTCTTT | CASSLVPQGAFF
TRBJ2-7 | TRBV7-8 | NA | TGTGCCAGCAGCTTGGTCCGTAGGGGGAGCATGATTTACGAGCAGTACTTC | CASSLVRRGSMIYEQYF
TRBJ2-1 | TRBV5-1 | NA | TGCGCCAGCAGCTTGGACAGCTACAATGAGCAGTTCTTC | CASSLDSYNEQFF
TRBJ2-3 | TRBV2 | NA | TGTGCCAGCAGTGTAGGAGGGAGGGGGACAGATACGCAGTATTTT | CASSVGGRGTDTQYF
TRBJ1-1 | TRBV9 | TRBD1 | TGTGCCAGCAGCTTCGATGGACAGGAGATAAACACTGAAGCTTTCTTT | CASSFDGQEINTEAFF
TRBJ2-5 | TRBV18 | TRBD1 | TGTGCCAGCTCGCGTGGACAGGGGGGGATGGAGACCCAGTACTTC | CASSRGQGGMETQYF
TRBJ1-5 | TRBV28 | NA | TGTGCCAGTCAGCAGGGCAATCAGCCCCAGCATTTT | CASQQGNQPQHF
TRBJ2-5 | TRBV29-1 | TRBD1 | TGCAGCGTTGCTGGCTGGCAGGGGGCATTCCAAGAGACCCAGTACTTC | CSVAGWQGAFQETQYF
TRBJ1-5 | TRBV30 | NA | TGTGCCTGGAGTGTACAGGACAATCAGCCCCAGCATTTT | CAWSVQDNQPQHF
TRBJ2-7 | TRBV27 | TRBD2 | TGTGCCAGCAGTCCTATCGTCGTCGGGGAGGGCGAGCAGTACTTC | CASSPIVVGEGEQYF